A single count supports the clone carrying this T cell receptor beta chain. The entry originates in a study of cytomegalovirus exposure and HLA in healthy donors. Germline V gives CDR1 SGHNT, CDR2 YYREEE (reference sequence). This CDR3 is 12 amino acids long. Trimming took off 7 bases at V and 6 bases at J, with 10 bases between the two ends. With 60 Vbeta and 13 Jbeta primers, the PCR was carried out. Sequenced by immunoSEQ multiplex PCR; TCRdb stores in-frame clones only, minus some. The table has around 150,000 clones, 80% seen once. The sequenced sample was PBMCs. The receptor was derived from a man aged 25-45 years in good health and CMV-seronegative. The gene calls are TRBV5-4 and TRBJ2-2; possible D gene TRBD1, 5 bases. CDR3 in DNA: TGTGCCAGCGGTAGGGGCCCCGGGGAGCTGTTTTTT. As protein: CASGRGPGELFF.